The rows below give T cell receptor beta chains drawn from one sample of a study of cytomegalovirus exposure and HLA in healthy donors. Profiling relied on immunoSEQ multiplex PCR, and the TCRdb table lists in-frame clones only, not all of them. The data contain under 200,000 clones, roughly 13% of them singletons. Input material: PBMCs. These receptors all come from a man over 45 in good health and CMV-seropositive. Both conserved end residues are part of each CDR3. The order of the fields is D gene, J gene, clone size, V gene, CDR3 protein, CDR3 DNA. D genes are given only for firm matches. For some rows the clone size is stated as once, few or many, or as a class when expanded; others skip it.

>TRBD1|TRBJ2-1|-|TRBV5-4
CASNPPTGVNEQFF
TGTGCCAGCAACCCCCCGACAGGGGTCAATGAGCAGTTCTTC
>TRBD1|TRBJ1-2|-|TRBV7-2
CASSTGQYGYTF
TGTGCCAGCAGCACGGGACAGTACGGCTACACCTTC
>TRBD2|TRBJ2-2|-|TRBV6-1
CASSATGRGANTGELFF
TGTGCCAGCAGTGCCACGGGGCGGGGGGCGAACACCGGGGAGCTGTTTTTT
>-|TRBJ1-3|few|TRBV6-6
CATRDIHSGNTIYF
TGTGCCACCAGGGACATACACTCTGGAAACACCATATATTTT
>TRBD1|TRBJ1-5|few|TRBV6-1
CASRPTGGDGQPQHF
TGTGCCAGCAGACCAACAGGGGGCGACGGTCAGCCCCAGCATTTT
>TRBD1|TRBJ2-6|-|TRBV5-1
CASSMWDRGIGGANVLTF
TGCGCCAGCAGCATGTGGGACAGGGGAATAGGTGGGGCCAACGTCCTGACTTTC
>-|TRBJ1-2|few|TRBV28
CASSLYIGQGLYGYTF
TGTGCCAGCAGTTTATATATCGGGCAGGGCCTCTATGGCTACACCTTC
>TRBD1|TRBJ2-5|few|TRBV4-2
CASSQDPGTGLQETQYF
TGTGCCAGCAGCCAAGATCCCGGGACAGGGCTCCAAGAGACCCAGTACTTC
>-|TRBJ2-3|few|TRBV4-3
CASSQGAASTDTQYF
TGCGCCAGCAGCCAGGGGGCCGCTAGCACAGATACGCAGTATTTT
>-|TRBJ2-2|few|TRBV10-3
CAISGGSPGELFF
TGTGCCATCAGTGGTGGTAGCCCCGGGGAGCTGTTTTTT
>-|TRBJ2-6|-|TRBV7-8
CASGTSVYGANVLPF
TGTGCCTCGGGTACCTCAGTATATGGGGCCAACGTCCTGCCTTTC
>TRBD2|TRBJ2-2|-|TRBV5-4
CASSPPLRRGGLGELFF
TGTGCCAGCAGCCCACCGCTCAGGCGGGGGGGCCTCGGGGAGCTGTTTTTT
>TRBD1|TRBJ1-4|-|TRBV4-1
CASSQAPGQGDEKLFF
TGCGCCAGCAGCCAAGCCCCGGGACAGGGTGATGAAAAACTGTTTTTT
>-|TRBJ2-3|few|TRBV5-1
CASSAEGGTQYF
TGCGCCAGCAGCGCTGAGGGCGGTACGCAGTATTTT
>-|TRBJ1-5|few|TRBV4-1
CASSQGGGSQPQHF
TGCGCCAGCAGCCAAGGTGGGGGGTCTCAGCCCCAGCATTTT
>-|TRBJ2-2|-|TRBV11-2
CASSLEGSRHGELFF
TGTGCCAGCAGCTTAGAGGGCAGTCGGCACGGGGAGCTGTTTTTT
>-|TRBJ1-6|few|TRBV10-3
CAISESAELGNSPLHF
TGTGCCATCAGTGAGTCGGCGGAGTTAGGAAATTCACCCCTCCACTTT
>-|TRBJ1-1|few|TRBV4-2
CASSHPGPNTEAFF
TGTGCCAGCAGCCACCCTGGGCCCAACACTGAAGCTTTCTTT
>-|TRBJ1-2|few|TRBV30
CAWSVGAAGSGYTF
TGTGCCTGGAGTGTAGGGGCCGCCGGGAGTGGCTACACCTTC
>-|TRBJ1-2|-|TRBV10-3
CAISEVQGLDGYTF
TGTGCCATCAGTGAAGTTCAGGGATTGGATGGCTACACCTTC
>-|TRBJ1-2|few|TRBV7-8
CASSLELPYLYGYTF
TGTGCCAGCAGCTTAGAACTTCCATACCTCTATGGCTACACCTTC
>-|TRBJ1-6|-|TRBV5-6
CASFSGGGTYNSPLHF
TGTGCCAGCTTCTCTGGCGGGGGCACCTATAATTCACCCCTCCACTTT
>-|TRBJ1-1|-|TRBV5-6
CASSGGGTEAFF
TGTGCCAGCAGCGGGGGGGGCACTGAAGCTTTCTTT
>TRBD1|TRBJ1-6|-|TRBV28
CASSFGQGNSPLHF
TGTGCCAGCAGTTTCGGACAGGGTAATTCACCCCTCCACTTT